This T cell receptor beta chain stems from a study of early T cells in non-severe SARS-CoV-2 infection (dated by TCRdb to the early 2020s). In terms of the full investigation: Bulk RNA from unsorted whole blood was used for TCR sequencing, so alpha and beta chains could not be paired. What the work shows at the level of the full study, not this receptor alone: VDJdb matching was skewed toward anti-spike CD8 responses and likely underestimated virus-specific expansions by missing private and CD4 specificities.

A case-control design nested within a healthcare worker cohort in London, UK, was used, with weekly nasopharyngeal swab PCR tests and blood sampling performed. Healthcare workers were recruited during the week of the UK lockdown, between 23 and 31 March 2020, and followed weekly for up to about 15 weeks. The library relied on 5' RACE. The instrument given in TCRdb is NextSeq 500. The TCR library protocol attached unique molecular identifiers to individual cDNA molecules to correct for sequencing error and PCR bias. Both TCR alpha and beta chains were sequenced, and tight co-correlation was observed between alpha and beta sequence abundances in each sample. The source study handled its data this way. Decombinator V4 was used to annotate the V gene, J gene and CDR3 of the TCR sequences. TCRs were defined as expanded if a significant change between any two time points was detected under a Poisson model with p below 0.0001. TCR abundances were normalised to the total number of TCRs sequenced in each sample and reported as counts per million. MAIT TCRs were defined by TRAV1-2 paired with TRAJ12, TRAJ20 or TRAJ33, and iNKT TCRs by TRAV10 paired with TRAJ18. VDJdb, accessed 1 November 2021, was searched for CMV, EBV and SARS-CoV-2 annotated TCRs, excluding TCRs annotated for multiple antigens. TCRdb reprocessed the public reads (quality trimming at Q25 with fastp, clone calling with MiXCR) and kept in-frame beta chains. Each record represents a unique CDR3 protein, reported with the most common genes and DNA among its rows. Clone size and V and J calls follow TCRdb, not the original study. The sample data list about 90,000 distinct CDR3 sequences, and around 12% of these were observed just once. Clones ranked in the top ten supply 4.4% of the sample.

This clonotype was seen ten or more times. The specificity of this receptor is unknown. Per-base quality was not reported, and no clone a single base away is much larger than it. Germline trimming: 1 base from V, 9 bases from J; junction bases outside gene matches: 12. The germline V gene provides CDR1 SGHTA and CDR2 FQGTGA. The CDR3 sequence holds 16 residues, the cysteine and phenylalanine included. Here the CDR3 DNA is all that survives: 48 bases in frame from base 1. The clonotype comes from an adult who was a healthcare worker with PCR-confirmed SARS-CoV-2 infection or an uninfected control (not recorded which). The chain employs TRBV7-3 and TRBJ2-1, with 7 middle bases fitting TRBD2. This material consisted of whole blood, taken at baseline. The CDR3 loop reads CASSLNRAGAYGEQFF. The bases are TGTGCCAGCAGCTTAAATAGGGCGGGAGCGTACGGTGAGCAGTTCTTC.